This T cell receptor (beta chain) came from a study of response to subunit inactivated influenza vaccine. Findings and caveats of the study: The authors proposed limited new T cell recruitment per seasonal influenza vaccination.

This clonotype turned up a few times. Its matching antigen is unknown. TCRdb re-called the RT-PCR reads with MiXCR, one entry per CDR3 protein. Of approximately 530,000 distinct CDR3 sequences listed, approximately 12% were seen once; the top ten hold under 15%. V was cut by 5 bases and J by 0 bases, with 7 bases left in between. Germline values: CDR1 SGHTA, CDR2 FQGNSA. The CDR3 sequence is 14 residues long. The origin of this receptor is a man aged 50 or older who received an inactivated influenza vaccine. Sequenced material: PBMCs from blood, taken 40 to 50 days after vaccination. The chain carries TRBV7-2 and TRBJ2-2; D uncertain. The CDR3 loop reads CASSVYPNTGELFF. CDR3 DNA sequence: TGTGCCAGCAGCGTTTATCCGAACACCGGGGAGCTGTTTTTT.